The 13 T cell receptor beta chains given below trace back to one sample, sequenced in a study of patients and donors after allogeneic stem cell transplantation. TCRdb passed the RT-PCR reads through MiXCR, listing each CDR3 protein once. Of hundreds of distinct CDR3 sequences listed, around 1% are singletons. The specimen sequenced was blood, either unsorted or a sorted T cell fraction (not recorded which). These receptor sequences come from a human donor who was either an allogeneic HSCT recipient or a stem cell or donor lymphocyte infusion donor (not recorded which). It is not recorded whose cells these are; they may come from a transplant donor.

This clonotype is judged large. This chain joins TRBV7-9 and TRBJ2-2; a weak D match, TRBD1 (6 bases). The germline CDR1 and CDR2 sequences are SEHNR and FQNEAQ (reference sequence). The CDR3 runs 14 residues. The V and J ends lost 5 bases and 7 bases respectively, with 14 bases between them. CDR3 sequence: CASSHDRNGGELFF. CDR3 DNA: TGTGCCAGCAGCCACGACAGGAACGGCGGGGAGCTGTTTTTT.

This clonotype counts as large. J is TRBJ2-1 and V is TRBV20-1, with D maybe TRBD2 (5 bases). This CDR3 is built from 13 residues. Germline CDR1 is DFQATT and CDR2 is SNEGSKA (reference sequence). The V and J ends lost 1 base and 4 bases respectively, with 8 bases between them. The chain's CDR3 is CSARASLYNEQFF. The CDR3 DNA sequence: TGCAGTGCTAGAGCTAGCCTGTACAATGAGCAGTTCTTC.

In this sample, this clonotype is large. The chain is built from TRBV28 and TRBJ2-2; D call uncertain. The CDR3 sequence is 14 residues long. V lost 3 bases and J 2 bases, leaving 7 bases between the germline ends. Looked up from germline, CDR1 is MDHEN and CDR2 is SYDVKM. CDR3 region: CASSFLRNTGELFF. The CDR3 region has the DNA TGTGCCAGCAGTTTTCTCAGAAACACCGGGGAGCTGTTTTTT.

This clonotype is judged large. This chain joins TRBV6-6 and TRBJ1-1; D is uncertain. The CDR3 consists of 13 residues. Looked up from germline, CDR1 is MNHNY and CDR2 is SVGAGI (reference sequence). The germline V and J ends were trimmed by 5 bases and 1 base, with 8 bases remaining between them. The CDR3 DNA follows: TGTGCCAGCAGTCCACACTCGAACACTGAAGCTTTCTTT. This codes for CASSPHSNTEAFF.

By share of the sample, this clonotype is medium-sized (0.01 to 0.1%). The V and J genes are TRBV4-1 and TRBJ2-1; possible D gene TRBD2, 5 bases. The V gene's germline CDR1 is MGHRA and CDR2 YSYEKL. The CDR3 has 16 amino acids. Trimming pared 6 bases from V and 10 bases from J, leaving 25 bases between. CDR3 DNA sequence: TGCGCCAGCAGTCTCACTACTGGGAGCCCGGGCAACGAGCAGTTCTTC. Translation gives CASSLTTGSPGNEQFF.

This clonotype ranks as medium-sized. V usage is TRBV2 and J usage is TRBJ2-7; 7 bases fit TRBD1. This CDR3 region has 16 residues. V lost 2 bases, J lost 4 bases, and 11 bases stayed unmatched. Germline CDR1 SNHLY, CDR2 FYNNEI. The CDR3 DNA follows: TGTGCCAGCAGTGAAAGGGAGACAGGGTCATCATACGAGCAGTACTTC. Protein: CASSERETGSSYEQYF.

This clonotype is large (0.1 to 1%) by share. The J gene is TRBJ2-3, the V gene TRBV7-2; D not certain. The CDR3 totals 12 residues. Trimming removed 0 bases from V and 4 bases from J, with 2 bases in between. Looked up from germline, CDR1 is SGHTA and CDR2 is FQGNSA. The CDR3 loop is CASSLAPDTQYF. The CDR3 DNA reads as TGTGCCAGCAGCTTAGCGCCAGATACGCAGTATTTT.

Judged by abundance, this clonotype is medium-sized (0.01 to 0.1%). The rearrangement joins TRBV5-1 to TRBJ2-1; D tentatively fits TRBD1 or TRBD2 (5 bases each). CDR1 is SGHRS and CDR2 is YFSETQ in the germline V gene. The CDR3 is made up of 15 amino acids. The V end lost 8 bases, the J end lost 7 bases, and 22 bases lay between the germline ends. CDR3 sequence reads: CASTLGESFENEQFF. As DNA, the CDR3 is TGCGCCAGTACCCTGGGGGAGAGTTTCGAGAATGAGCAGTTCTTC.

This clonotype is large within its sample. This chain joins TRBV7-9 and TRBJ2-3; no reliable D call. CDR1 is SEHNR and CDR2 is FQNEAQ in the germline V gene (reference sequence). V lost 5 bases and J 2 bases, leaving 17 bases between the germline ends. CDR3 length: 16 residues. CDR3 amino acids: CASSPPVMVDTDTQYF. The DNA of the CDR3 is TGTGCCAGCAGCCCCCCGGTGATGGTGGACACAGATACGCAGTATTTT.

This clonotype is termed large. As DNA, the CDR3 is TGCGCCAGCAGCTTGGAGGGAGGTATTACAATCAATGAAAAACTGTTTTTT. Amino acids: CASSLEGGITINEKLFF. This chain connects TRBV5-1 to TRBJ1-4, with no clear D. CDR3 length: 17 amino acids. V lost 0 bases and J lost 5, with 17 bases in between. CDR1 and CDR2 (germline): SGHRS, YFSETQ. The full variable domain, completed using reference TRBV5-1 and TRBJ1-4, is KAGVTQTPRYLIKTRGQQVTLSCSPISGHRSVSWYQQTPGQGLQFLFEYFSETQRNKGNFPGRFSGRQFSNSRSEMNVSTLELGDSALYLCASSLEGGITINEKLFFGSGTQLSVL.

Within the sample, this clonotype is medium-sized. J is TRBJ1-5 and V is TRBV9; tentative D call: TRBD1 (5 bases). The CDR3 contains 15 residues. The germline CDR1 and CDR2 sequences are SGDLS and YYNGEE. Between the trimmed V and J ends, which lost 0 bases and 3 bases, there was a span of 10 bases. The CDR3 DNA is TGTGCCAGCAGCGTAGGGGGCGGATACAATCAGCCCCAGCATTTT. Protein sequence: CASSVGGGYNQPQHF.

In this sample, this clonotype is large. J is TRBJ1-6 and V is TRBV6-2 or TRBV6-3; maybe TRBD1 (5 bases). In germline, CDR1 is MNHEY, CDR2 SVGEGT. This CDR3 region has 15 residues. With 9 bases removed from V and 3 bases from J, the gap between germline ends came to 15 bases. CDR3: CASEEGAYYNSPLHF. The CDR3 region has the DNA TGTGCCAGTGAGGAAGGGGCCTACTATAATTCACCCCTCCACTTT.

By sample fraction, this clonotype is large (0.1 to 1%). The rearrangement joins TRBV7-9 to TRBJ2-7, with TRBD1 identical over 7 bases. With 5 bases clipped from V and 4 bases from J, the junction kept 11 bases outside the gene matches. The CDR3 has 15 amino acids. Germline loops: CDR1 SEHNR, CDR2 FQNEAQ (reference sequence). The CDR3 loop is CASSGNPGTVYEQYF. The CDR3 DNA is TGTGCCAGCAGCGGCAATCCCGGGACAGTGTACGAGCAGTACTTC.